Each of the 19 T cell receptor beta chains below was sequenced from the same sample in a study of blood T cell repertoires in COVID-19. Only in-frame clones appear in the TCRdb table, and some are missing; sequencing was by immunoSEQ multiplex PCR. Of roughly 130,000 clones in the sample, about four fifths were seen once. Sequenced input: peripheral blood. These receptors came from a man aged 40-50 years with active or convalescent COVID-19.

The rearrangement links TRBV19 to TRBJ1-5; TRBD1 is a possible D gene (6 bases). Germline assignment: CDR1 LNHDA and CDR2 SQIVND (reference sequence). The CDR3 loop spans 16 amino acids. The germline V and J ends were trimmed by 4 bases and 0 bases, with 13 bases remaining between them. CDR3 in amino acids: CASSTWTETSNQPQHF. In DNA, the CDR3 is TGTGCCAGTAGTACTTGGACAGAAACTAGCAATCAGCCCCAGCATTTT.

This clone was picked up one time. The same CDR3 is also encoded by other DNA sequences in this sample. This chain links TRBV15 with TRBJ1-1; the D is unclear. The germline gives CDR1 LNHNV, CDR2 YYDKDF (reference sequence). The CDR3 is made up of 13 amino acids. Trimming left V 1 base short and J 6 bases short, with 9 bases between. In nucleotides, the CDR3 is TGTGCCACCAGCAGAGGTAGGGAGCCTGAAGCTTTCTTT. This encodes CATSRGREPEAFF. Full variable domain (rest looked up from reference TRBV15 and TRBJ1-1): DAMVIQNPRYQVTQFGKPVTLSCSQTLNHNVMYWYQQKSSQAPKLLFHYYDKDFNNEADTPDNFQSRRPNTSFCFLDIRSPGLGDTAMYLCATSRGREPEAFFGQGTRLTVV.

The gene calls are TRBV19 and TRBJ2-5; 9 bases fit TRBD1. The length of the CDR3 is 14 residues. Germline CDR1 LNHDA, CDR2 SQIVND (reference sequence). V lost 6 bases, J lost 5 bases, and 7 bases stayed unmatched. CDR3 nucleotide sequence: TGTGCCAGTAGCCCGGGACAGGGAGGCGAGACCCAGTACTTC. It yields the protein CASSPGQGGETQYF.

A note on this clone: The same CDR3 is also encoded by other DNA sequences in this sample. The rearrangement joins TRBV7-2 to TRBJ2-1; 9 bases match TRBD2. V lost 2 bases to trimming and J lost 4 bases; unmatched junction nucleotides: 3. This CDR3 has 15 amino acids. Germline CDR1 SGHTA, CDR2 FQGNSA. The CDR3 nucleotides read TGTGCCAGCAGCTTAAGCGGGGGGCTGTACAATGAGCAGTTCTTC. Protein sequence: CASSLSGGLYNEQFF.

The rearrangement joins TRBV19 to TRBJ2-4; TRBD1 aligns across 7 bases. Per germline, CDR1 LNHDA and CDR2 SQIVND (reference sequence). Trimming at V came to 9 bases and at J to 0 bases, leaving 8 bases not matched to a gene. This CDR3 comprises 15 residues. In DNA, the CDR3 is TGTGCCAGCTTGGGACAGACATTAGCCAAAAACATTCAGTACTTC. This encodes CASLGQTLAKNIQYF.

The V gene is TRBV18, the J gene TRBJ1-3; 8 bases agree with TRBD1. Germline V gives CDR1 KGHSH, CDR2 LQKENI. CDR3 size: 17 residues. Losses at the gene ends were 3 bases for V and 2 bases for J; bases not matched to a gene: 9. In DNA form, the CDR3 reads TGTGCCAGCTCACCGAAAGCGGACAGGGTCGCTGGAAACACCATATATTTT. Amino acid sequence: CASSPKADRVAGNTIYF. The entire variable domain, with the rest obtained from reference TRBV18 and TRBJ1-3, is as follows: NAGVMQNPRHLVRRRGQEARLRCSPMKGHSHVYWYRQLPEEGLKFMVYLQKENIIDESGMPKERFSAEFPKEGPSILRIQQVVRGDSAAYFCASSPKADRVAGNTIYFGEGSWLTVV.

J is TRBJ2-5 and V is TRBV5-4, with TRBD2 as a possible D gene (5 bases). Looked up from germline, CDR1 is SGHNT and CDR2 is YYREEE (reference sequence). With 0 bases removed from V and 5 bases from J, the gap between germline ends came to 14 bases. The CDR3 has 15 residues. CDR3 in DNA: TGTGCCAGCAGCTTGGGGGGAGCCCGAACGGAGACCCAGTACTTC. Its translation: CASSLGGARTETQYF.

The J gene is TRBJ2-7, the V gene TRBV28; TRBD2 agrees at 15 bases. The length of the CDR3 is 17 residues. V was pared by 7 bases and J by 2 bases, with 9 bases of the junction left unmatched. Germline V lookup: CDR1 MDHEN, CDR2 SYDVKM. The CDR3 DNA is TGTGCCAGCACCTCGCCGGGACTAGCGGGGGGACCCTACGAGCAGTACTTC. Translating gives CASTSPGLAGGPYEQYF.

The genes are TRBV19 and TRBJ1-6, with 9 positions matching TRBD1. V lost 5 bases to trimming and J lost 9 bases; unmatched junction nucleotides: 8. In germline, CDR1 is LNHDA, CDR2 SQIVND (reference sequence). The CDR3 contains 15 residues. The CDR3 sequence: CASSAGQGMSSPLHF. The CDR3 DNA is TGTGCCAGTAGTGCGGGACAGGGTATGAGTTCACCCCTCCACTTT.

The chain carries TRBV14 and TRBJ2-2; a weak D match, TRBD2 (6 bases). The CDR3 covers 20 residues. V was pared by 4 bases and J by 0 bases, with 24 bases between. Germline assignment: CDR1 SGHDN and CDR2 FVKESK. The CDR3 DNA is TGTGCCAGCAGCCCCGCTAGCCCAGAGGTGAGGGAGGCGAACACCGGGGAGCTGTTTTTT. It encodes CASSPASPEVREANTGELFF.

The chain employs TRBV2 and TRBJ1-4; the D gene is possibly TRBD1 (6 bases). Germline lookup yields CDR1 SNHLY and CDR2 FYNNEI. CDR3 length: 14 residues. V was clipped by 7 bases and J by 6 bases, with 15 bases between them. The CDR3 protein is CASTKQGFDEKLFF. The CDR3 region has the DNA TGTGCCAGCACGAAACAGGGTTTTGATGAAAAACTGTTTTTT.

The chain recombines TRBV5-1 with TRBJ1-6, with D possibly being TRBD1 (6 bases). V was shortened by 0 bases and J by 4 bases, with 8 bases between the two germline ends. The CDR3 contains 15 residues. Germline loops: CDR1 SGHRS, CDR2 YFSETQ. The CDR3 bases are TGCGCCAGCAGCTTGGAGGGGGGGTATAATTCACCCCTCCACTTT. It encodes CASSLEGGYNSPLHF. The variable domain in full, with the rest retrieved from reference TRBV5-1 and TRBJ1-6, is KAGVTQTPRYLIKTRGQQVTLSCSPISGHRSVSWYQQTPGQGLQFLFEYFSETQRNKGNFPGRFSGRQFSNSRSEMNVSTLELGDSALYLCASSLEGGYNSPLHFGNGTRLTVT.

CDR3 amino acids: CASSQAGTGIYEQYF. CDR3 bases: TGTGCCAGCAGCCAAGCAGGGACAGGGATCTACGAGCAGTACTTC. The chain links TRBV3-1 (or the pseudogene TRBV3-2) to TRBJ2-7; 9 bases map to TRBD1. The germline gives CDR1 LGHDT, CDR2 YNNKEL (reference sequence). The CDR3 is made up of 15 amino acids. The V and J ends lost 1 base and 3 bases, in that order; junction bases with no gene match: 4.

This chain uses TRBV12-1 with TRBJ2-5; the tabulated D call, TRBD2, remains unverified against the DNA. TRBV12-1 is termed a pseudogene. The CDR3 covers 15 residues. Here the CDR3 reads CASSFARRGQETQYF. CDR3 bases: TGTGCCAGCAGCTTTGCTCGGCGGGGGCAAGAGACCCAGTACTTC.

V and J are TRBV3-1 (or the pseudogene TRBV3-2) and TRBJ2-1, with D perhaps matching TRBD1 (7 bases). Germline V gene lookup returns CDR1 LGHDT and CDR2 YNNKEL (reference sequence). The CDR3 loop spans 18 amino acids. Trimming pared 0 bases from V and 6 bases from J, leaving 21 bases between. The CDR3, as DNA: TGTGCCAGCAGCCAAGAGGCTAGTCCAGGGGGGTACGTCAATGAGCAGTTCTTC. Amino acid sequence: CASSQEASPGGYVNEQFF.

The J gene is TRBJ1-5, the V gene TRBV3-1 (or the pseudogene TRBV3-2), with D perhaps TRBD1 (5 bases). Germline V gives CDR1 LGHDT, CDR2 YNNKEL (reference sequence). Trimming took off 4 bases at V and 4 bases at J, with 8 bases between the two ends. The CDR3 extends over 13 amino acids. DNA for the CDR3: TGTGCCAGCAGCCGGGGCAAAAATCAGCCCCAGCATTTT. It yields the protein CASSRGKNQPQHF.

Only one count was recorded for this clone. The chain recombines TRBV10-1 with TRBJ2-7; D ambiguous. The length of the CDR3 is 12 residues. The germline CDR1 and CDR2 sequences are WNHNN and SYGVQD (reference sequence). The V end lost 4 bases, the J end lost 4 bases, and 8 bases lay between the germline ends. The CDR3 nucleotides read TGCGCCAGCAGTGCCAGTACGTACGAGCAGTACTTC. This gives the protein CASSASTYEQYF.

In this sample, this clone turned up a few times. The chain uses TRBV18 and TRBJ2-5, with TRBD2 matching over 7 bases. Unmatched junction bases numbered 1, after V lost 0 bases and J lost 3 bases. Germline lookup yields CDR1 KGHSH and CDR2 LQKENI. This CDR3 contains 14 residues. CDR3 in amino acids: CASSPPSGKETQYF. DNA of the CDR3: TGTGCCAGCTCACCACCCAGCGGGAAAGAGACCCAGTACTTC.

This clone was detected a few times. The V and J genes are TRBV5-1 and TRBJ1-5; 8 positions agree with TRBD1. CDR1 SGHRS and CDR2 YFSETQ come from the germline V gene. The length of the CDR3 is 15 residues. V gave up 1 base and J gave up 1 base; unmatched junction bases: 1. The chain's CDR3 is CASSLTGGSNQPQHF. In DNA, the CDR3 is TGCGCCAGCAGCTTGACAGGGGGGAGCAATCAGCCCCAGCATTTT. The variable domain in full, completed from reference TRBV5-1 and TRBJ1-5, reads KAGVTQTPRYLIKTRGQQVTLSCSPISGHRSVSWYQQTPGQGLQFLFEYFSETQRNKGNFPGRFSGRQFSNSRSEMNVSTLELGDSALYLCASSLTGGSNQPQHFGDGTRLSIL.